This T cell receptor beta chain is drawn from a study of blood T cell repertoires in COVID-19 (dated by TCRdb to about 2020). In terms of the full investigation: Collaborator samples came from the United States, Italy and Spain and covered acute and convalescent phases of COVID-19. The material from the prospective study consisted of cDNA or gDNA derived from T cells, B-cell-depleted T cells, or PBMCs. Subjects who had been exposed to COVID-19, were actively infected with it, or had recovered from it provided the deeply sampled blood TCRbeta repertoires that made up the dataset. The repertoires were released in a freely available public database intended as a resource for research on the immune response to SARS-CoV-2. The samples were drawn from the first 160 participants of the ongoing ImmuneRACE study and from 1,254 subjects provided by 6 global collaborators. Sample metadata almost always included a de-identified subject ID, COVID-19 status, age in years and sex. Where available, HLA class I and class II types were taken from metadata supplied by the sample provider and were not determined by assay-based typing.

Remarks on this clone: It has no known antigen specificity. The sample holds no much larger clone one base away, and base qualities are not on file.

In the germline V gene, CDR1 corresponds to MDHEN and CDR2 to SYDVKM. Here V drops 6 bases and J drops 2 bases, and the junction holds 19 bases not matched to any gene. The CDR3 measures 21 amino acids from cysteine to phenylalanine. CDR3 DNA only is kept here, 63 bases in frame from base 1. Findings and caveats that apply to the study as a whole: The amount of clinical and demographic metadata varied by source and participant and was provided uncurated.

TCRbeta CDR3 regions were amplified from genomic DNA by means of the immunoSEQ Assay, a bias-controlled multiplex PCR. Per the authors' processing: Within the assay, amplification of reference gene primers was used to estimate how many nucleated cells each sample contained. Sequence reads were collapsed and filtered to measure the absolute abundance of every unique TCRbeta CDR3 rearrangement. For each sample, productive Simpson clonality was calculated as the square root of Simpson's diversity index across productive rearrangements. TCRdb's version of the immuneACCESS table is confined to in-frame rearrangements and falls short of the full clone set. An unresolved V gene accounts for under half of the shortfall where checked; the remainder is of unknown origin. V, J and clone size are those of that table, while D and trimming were read from the DNA. This sample gives around 150,000 clones in total; 80% to 90% of them show up just once. Jointly, the top ten make up about 10% of the sample.

The collaborating institutions used their own protocols to collect whole blood in K2EDTA tubes. For TCRbeta analysis, collaborator samples were shipped as frozen whole blood, as isolated PBMCs, or as DNA extracted from either sample type. The chain employs TRBV28 and TRBJ2-3; the central 14 bases match TRBD2. This TCR derives from a man between 60 and 75 years old with active or convalescent COVID-19. The sequencing sample was made of peripheral blood. DNA sequence: TGTGCCAGCAGGGAGGGACCCCGGACTAGCGGGAGGATGGAGGTCACAGATACGCAGTATTTT. Translated, this is CASREGPRTSGRMEVTDTQYF.